The source of this TCR beta chain is a study of patients and donors after allogeneic stem cell transplantation. This CDR3 spans 14 amino acids. Germline V gene data show CDR1 as GTSNPN and CDR2 as SVGIG (reference sequence). V lost 3 bases, J lost 2 bases, and 13 bases lay in between. TCRdb recomputed calls from the RT-PCR reads with MiXCR, one row per CDR3 protein. The data contain about 230,000 distinct CDR3 sequences, approximately 14% of them singletons. The sequenced material came from blood, either unsorted or a sorted T cell fraction (not recorded which). The sequence was obtained from a human donor who was either an allogeneic HSCT recipient or a stem cell or donor lymphocyte infusion donor (not recorded which). It is not recorded whose cells these are; they may come from a transplant donor. The rearrangement uses TRBV30 and TRBJ1-2; D uncertain. The CDR3 sequence is CAWSPSRKNYGYTF. The CDR3 coding sequence is TGTGCCTGGAGCCCCTCCCGGAAGAACTATGGCTACACCTTC.